The rows below give T cell receptor beta chains drawn from one sample of a study of blood T cell repertoires in COVID-19. Assay used: immunoSEQ multiplex PCR; TCRdb lists only in-frame clones, some missing. This sample has around 250,000 clones, with around 84% found just once. Sequences were obtained from PBMCs or T cells enriched from blood (not recorded which). The receptors were gathered from a woman aged 50 to 60 who had recovered from COVID-19. Both conserved end residues are part of each CDR3. The order of the fields is V gene, D gene, J gene, clone size, CDR3 DNA, CDR3 protein. D genes are given only for firm matches. Part of the rows lack a size; the others show once, few, many or a class for expanded clones.

TRBV24-1,TRBD2,TRBJ2-1,-,TGTGCCACCAGTGAAGATGGACTAGCGGGAGGGCCGGATGAGCAGTTCTTC,CATSEDGLAGGPDEQFF
TRBV4-3,-,TRBJ2-1,-,TGCGCCAGCAGCCAAGAGAGCGTTGCCTACAATGAGCAGTTCTTC,CASSQESVAYNEQFF
TRBV27,TRBD1,TRBJ1-2,-,TGTGCCAGCAGTTTGAACAGGGGCTATGGCTACACCTTC,CASSLNRGYGYTF
TRBV30,-,TRBJ2-7,-,TGTGCCTGGAGCGGGAGTAGGACCTACGAGCAGTACTTC,CAWSGSRTYEQYF
TRBV9,TRBD1,TRBJ2-7,-,TGTGCCAGCAGCGGAGGATGGACAGGGGAGGACGAGCAGTACTTC,CASSGGWTGEDEQYF
TRBV19,-,TRBJ2-7,-,TGTGCCAGTCGACCGGGACATCAGTACGAGCAGTACTTC,CASRPGHQYEQYF
TRBV27,-,TRBJ1-1,few,TGTGCCAGCAGGCCACGGGGGGCGTCCACTGAAGCTTTCTTT,CASRPRGASTEAFF
TRBV30,-,TRBJ2-2,-,TGTGCCTGGATGAGAACGACGAACACCGGGGAGCTGTTTTTT,CAWMRTTNTGELFF
TRBV7-9,-,TRBJ1-4,-,TGTGCCAGCAGTTGGTTAACAGGAAATGAAAAACTGTTTTTT,CASSWLTGNEKLFF
TRBV9,TRBD2,TRBJ2-5,once,TGTGCCAGCAGCGTAGGGCTAGCGGGAAATGTACAAGAGACCCAGTACTTC,CASSVGLAGNVQETQYF
TRBV6-5,-,TRBJ1-6,few,TGTGCCACTCGAGCGGGGGGCCAGTATTCACCCCTCCACTTT,CATRAGGQYSPLHF
TRBV5-1,-,TRBJ2-1,-,TGCGCCAGCAGCCCCACAGCGGGCCACGCGGGCAATGAGCAGTTCTTC,CASSPTAGHAGNEQFF
TRBV3-1/TRBV3-2,TRBD2,TRBJ2-5,-,TGTGCCAGCAGCCAGACTAGCGGGAGGGAGACCCAGTACTTC,CASSQTSGRETQYF
TRBV3-1/TRBV3-2,TRBD1,TRBJ1-4,-,TGTGCCAGCCAGGACAGGGTTTTAGAAAAACTGTTTTTT,CASQDRVLEKLFF
TRBV28,-,TRBJ1-4,-,TGTGCCAGCAGGGGGGGGACGACTAATGAAAAACTGTTTTTT,CASRGGTTNEKLFF
TRBV30,TRBD2,TRBJ2-1,many,TGTGCCTGGAGTTTAGCGGGAGGAGGCGTTGAGCAGTTCTTC,CAWSLAGGGVEQFF
TRBV28,TRBD1,TRBJ1-5,-,TGTGCCAGCACCAGAGGGGGCAGCAATCAGCCCCAGCATTTT,CASTRGGSNQPQHF
TRBV6-5,-,TRBJ1-2,-,TGTGCCAGCAGTTACTCTCGACGGGGGTGGGACTATGGCTACACCTTC,CASSYSRRGWDYGYTF
TRBV30,-,TRBJ1-3,-,TGTGCCTGGATGGGGCCGTCGGGCACCATATATTTT,CAWMGPSGTIYF
TRBV5-4,-,TRBJ2-7,-,TGTGCCAGCAGCAGGAAGGGGGTCCACGAGCAGTACTTC,CASSRKGVHEQYF
TRBV7-2,-,TRBJ1-5,few,TGTGCCAGCAGCTTACGTTCCCTAAAAGACTCTTCAGGGCAGCCCCAGCATTTT,CASSLRSLKDSSGQPQHF